This TCR beta chain was profiled in a study of shared clonotypes between healthy human individuals. Study-wide results and limits: Generally, estimated richness proved larger in naive subsets than it did in memory subsets.

Regarding this clone: As yet, its antigen is unknown.

Trimming at V came to 5 bases and at J to 7 bases, leaving 7 bases not matched to a gene. Per germline, CDR1 SGHKS and CDR2 YYEKEE (reference sequence). The CDR3 extends over 13 amino acids. This was a deep-level run. Clones were read by immunoSEQ multiplex PCR, and TCRdb kept only the in-frame ones, dropping some. The sample shows 300,000 to 400,000 clones, about 74% of them seen only once. Those who donated were healthy HIV-negative adults, with no recent acute infections or vaccinations reported. The study separated CD4+ cells into CD45RA+ naive and CD45RA-negative memory subsets. The specimen was memory CD4+ T cells sorted from blood. Subset of the sample: CD45RA-negative fraction. This receptor was identified in a young man in good health. The chain uses TRBV5-5 and TRBJ2-3, with TRBD1 matching 7 bases. CDR3 sequence reads: CASRVTGMNTQYF. The CDR3 DNA sequence: TGTGCCAGCAGAGTGACAGGGATGAATACGCAGTATTTT.